This TCR beta chain was found in a study of cytomegalovirus exposure and HLA in healthy donors. With 3 bases removed from V and 4 bases from J, the gap between germline ends came to 9 bases. The CDR3 is 13 amino acids. Germline V gives CDR1 MGHRA, CDR2 YSYEKL. PCR employed 60 Vbeta and 13 Jbeta primers. Using immunoSEQ multiplex PCR, the repertoire was profiled, and TCRdb retains in-frame clones only, with some absent. The table includes 100,000 or so clones, 80% detected once. Regarding the study as a whole: A prior analysis recorded that most TCR beta V segments were productive about 90% or about 30% of the time. Another analysis was done later, and it associated approximately 17,000 TCR beta sequences with HLA alleles at 0.05 false discovery rate. According to the study, 160 or so TCR beta chains were cytomegalovirus-associated. Reports state that TCR beta sequences accurately predicted most subjects' HLA-A and HLA-B alleles.

Comments on this clone: Its matching antigen is unknown.

The receptor was isolated from a man aged 25-40 years in good health and CMV-seropositive. This sequence joins TRBV4-1 and TRBJ2-5, with a possible D match to TRBD2 (6 bases). The sample was PBMCs. Here the CDR3 reads CASSQGLIETQYF. Written as DNA, the CDR3 is TGCGCCAGCAGCCAGGGACTTATAGAGACCCAGTACTTC.